This T cell receptor (beta chain) came from a study of T cells in Graves' hyperthyroidism and ophthalmopathy. Broader study findings: Ophthalmopathy cases were set apart from stable hyperthyroidism by a 13 V-J model. Blood shared most expanded thyroid clonotypes above 0.001.

Using RNA transcripts as the source, TCR beta CDR3 regions were amplified. When the TCR CDR3 underwent first-round RT-PCR, the HTBI primer set was used. TCRdb reprocessed the multiplex PCR reads with MiXCR, giving one entry per CDR3 protein. The table lists around 99,000 distinct CDR3 sequences, approximately 15% of them singletons. The CDR3 runs 15 residues. Looked up from germline, CDR1 is SGHVS and CDR2 is FNYEAQ. V was cut by 5 bases and J by 1 base, with 14 bases left in between. As regards this clonotype: Its antigen is not identified.

Stable Graves' hyperthyroidism denoted no ophthalmopathy progression over 18 months. The TCR comes from a woman aged 45-65 years with Graves' hyperthyroidism. The V and J genes are TRBV7-6 and TRBJ2-5; D might be TRBD1 or TRBD2, each matching 5 bases. The source material was blood. CDR3 nucleotides: TGTGCCAGCAGCAAACTAGAGGGACCCCAAGAGACCCAGTACTTC. This encodes CASSKLEGPQETQYF.